Listed here are 32 T cell receptor beta chains from one sample, sequenced in a study of radiotherapy plus CTLA-4 blockade in lung cancer. Produced via immunoSEQ multiplex PCR; TCRdb's table is partial and in-frame only. The sample has over 60,000 clones; more than 75% are singletons. Material: peripheral blood, obtained from a patient treated with radiotherapy plus ipilimumab. These TCRs come from a human donor with non-small cell lung cancer that progressed on radiotherapy plus ipilimumab.

The chain combines TRBV6-1 with TRBJ2-7; D may be TRBD1 (6 bases). The CDR3 runs 14 residues. The V gene lost 2 bases and the J gene lost 1 base, with 9 bases spanning the gap. Looked up from germline, CDR1 is MNHNS and CDR2 is SASEGT. This CDR3 reads CASSEQGWSYEQYV. CDR3 DNA: TGTGCCAGCAGTGAACAGGGGTGGTCCTACGAGCAGTACGTC.

The V call is TRBV5-1, the J call TRBJ2-7, with TRBD1 matching over 7 bases. The ends lost 3 bases at V and 5 bases at J; junction bases unmatched: 11. CDR3 length: 15 amino acids. Germline CDR1 and CDR2: SGHRS and YFSETQ. CDR3 bases: TGCGCCAGCAGCTCCCGAGGGGGACAGATCAACGAGCAGTACTTC. Its protein product is CASSSRGGQINEQYF.

The chain carries TRBV28 and TRBJ2-5, with TRBD2 matching over 10 bases. V was clipped by 6 bases and J by 4 bases; unmatched bases: 14. The CDR3 contains 17 residues. Germline CDR1 and CDR2: MDHEN and SYDVKM. CDR3 residues: CASSTLGGLAGVETQYF. The CDR3 DNA reads TGTGCCAGCAGCACCCTCGGGGGGCTAGCGGGAGTAGAGACCCAGTACTTC.

This sequence joins TRBV7-9 and TRBJ2-7, with D possibly matching TRBD2 (6 bases). The germline V gene encodes CDR1 SEHNR and CDR2 FQNEAQ (reference sequence). This CDR3 spans 16 amino acids. The ends were cut back, 5 bases at V and 2 bases at J, with 19 bases in the middle. The CDR3 region is CASSKERVHHPYEQYF. The DNA of the CDR3 is TGTGCCAGCAGCAAAGAGCGGGTCCACCATCCCTACGAGCAGTACTTC.

This clone was observed a handful of times. The V call is TRBV6-5, the J call TRBJ1-2; D ambiguous. Trimming took off 7 bases at V and 8 bases at J, with 23 bases between the two ends. In germline, CDR1 is MNHEY, CDR2 SVGAGI. The CDR3 spans 15 residues. This CDR3 reads CASKETAIFIRGYTF. The CDR3 bases are TGTGCCAGCAAAGAGACCGCGATTTTTATACGGGGCTACACCTTC.

The chain couples TRBV7-3 to TRBJ2-1, with D unclear. The CDR3 has 12 residues. Trimming removed 4 bases from V and 13 bases from J, with 14 bases in between. The germline V gene has CDR1 SGHTA and CDR2 FQGTGA. The CDR3 spells CASSSDTNVQFF. As DNA, the CDR3 is TGTGCCAGCAGCTCCGACACCAATGTTCAGTTCTTC.

This clone was recorded a few times. The chain has TRBV5-1 and TRBJ1-1; possibly TRBD1 for D (6 bases). The V end was cut by 4 bases, the J end by 3 bases, with 13 bases between. From germline, CDR1 is SGHRS and CDR2 YFSETQ. The CDR3 spans 14 residues. The CDR3 DNA is TGCGCCAGCAGCCCGGACAGTGTGCACACTGAAGCTTTCTTT. Translating it yields CASSPDSVHTEAFF. Full variable domain (remainder filled in from reference TRBV5-1 and TRBJ1-1): KAGVTQTPRYLIKTRGQQVTLSCSPISGHRSVSWYQQTPGQGLQFLFEYFSETQRNKGNFPGRFSGRQFSNSRSEMNVSTLELGDSALYLCASSPDSVHTEAFFGQGTRLTVV.

CDR3 sequence reads: CAWSVGTGGTDTQYF. As DNA, the CDR3 is TGTGCCTGGAGTGTAGGGACAGGGGGCACAGATACGCAGTATTTT. V gene TRBV30 combines with J gene TRBJ2-3; 10 bases are a match to TRBD1. The J segment lost 1 base and the V segment lost 0 bases, leaving 1 base of the junction unmatched. This CDR3 is 15 amino acids long. CDR1 is GTSNPN and CDR2 is SVGIG in the germline V gene (reference sequence).

The chain combines TRBV28 with TRBJ2-5; unclear D gene. The germline CDR1 and CDR2 sequences are MDHEN and SYDVKM. The CDR3 consists of 11 residues. V lost 8 bases and J 2 bases, leaving 6 bases between the germline ends. In DNA form, the CDR3 reads TGTGCCAGCTTGGAGCAAGAGACCCAGTACTTC. Its translation: CASLEQETQYF.

The chain uses TRBV7-9 and TRBJ2-7, with D unresolved. Germline CDR1 is SEHNR and CDR2 is FQNEAQ (reference sequence). Trimming cost V 3 bases and J 5 bases, with 14 bases left between them. The CDR3 covers 14 residues. CDR3 loop: CASSFSGAVHEQYF. Here the CDR3 DNA reads TGTGCCAGCAGCTTCTCCGGTGCAGTTCACGAGCAGTACTTC.

This chain links TRBV7-9 with TRBJ1-1, with D uncertain. Trimming stripped 5 bases from V and 4 bases from J, with 11 bases between. The CDR3 extends over 13 amino acids. CDR1 and CDR2 (germline): SEHNR, FQNEAQ (reference sequence). This chain's CDR3 is CASSHPLGTEAFF. For the CDR3, the DNA is TGTGCCAGCAGCCACCCGTTAGGCACTGAAGCTTTCTTT.

V is TRBV4-1 and J is TRBJ2-5; the D is unclear. Between the trimmed V and J ends, which lost 2 bases and 5 bases, there was a span of 9 bases. The CDR3 spans 13 residues. The germline V gene encodes CDR1 MGHRA and CDR2 YSYEKL. The CDR3 DNA is TGCGCCAGCAGCCAATTCCTGGTGGAGACCCAGTACTTC. The encoded protein is CASSQFLVETQYF.

This chain's CDR3 is CASRQNGAGGCSGANVLTF. CDR3 nucleotide sequence: TGTGCCAGCAGACAAAACGGGGCGGGAGGGTGCTCTGGGGCCAACGTCCTGACTTTC. The rearrangement links TRBV27 to TRBJ2-6; 9 nucleotides agree with TRBD2. The junction had 12 bases not matched to a gene; V was cut back by 6 bases and J by 0 bases. Germline CDR1 MNHEY, CDR2 SMNVEV (reference sequence). CDR3 length: 19 amino acids.

The chain joins TRBV18 to TRBJ2-7, with 9 bases fitting TRBD1. Germline trimming cut 3 bases from V and 2 bases from J; bases unmatched to any gene: 2. Germline CDR1 reads KGHSH; CDR2 reads LQKENI. The CDR3 totals 14 residues. CDR3 sequence (DNA): TGTGCCAGCTCACCCCGGACAGGGGCCTACGAGCAGTACTTC. Its protein product is CASSPRTGAYEQYF.

The rearrangement links TRBV5-1 to TRBJ2-2, with TRBD2 as a possible D gene (6 bases). Germline values: CDR1 SGHRS, CDR2 YFSETQ. The CDR3 loop spans 14 amino acids. The V end lost 0 bases, the J end lost 7 bases, and 10 bases lay between the germline ends. The CDR3 DNA follows: TGCGCCAGCAGCTTGGTCGGGGGTGTCGGGGAGCTGTTTTTT. Translation: CASSLVGGVGELFF.

V is TRBV6-6 and J is TRBJ1-1; 8 positions match TRBD1. This CDR3 has 14 residues. The V and J ends lost 6 bases and 1 base, in that order; junction bases with no gene match: 4. Looked up from germline, CDR1 is MNHNY and CDR2 is SVGAGI (reference sequence). Written as DNA, the CDR3 is TGTGCCAGCAGAAAAGGGACAGGGAACACTGAAGCTTTCTTT. Protein product: CASRKGTGNTEAFF.

The rearrangement links TRBV5-1 to TRBJ2-7; D remains unclear. This CDR3 is built from 13 residues. V lost 0 bases to trimming and J lost 3 bases, with 7 bases between them. Germline V gene data show CDR1 as SGHRS and CDR2 as YFSETQ. The DNA for the CDR3 is TGCGCCAGCAGCTTGGATGGGGTCTACGAGCAGTACGTC. Its protein is CASSLDGVYEQYV.

J is TRBJ2-1 and V is TRBV6-5, with D hard to call. CDR3 length: 15 amino acids. In germline, CDR1 is MNHEY, CDR2 SVGAGI. Between the trimmed V and J ends, which lost 2 bases and 4 bases, there was a span of 12 bases. CDR3 DNA sequence: TGTGCCAGCAGTTACGAAGCTAATTCTTACAATGAGCAGTTCTTC. This codes for CASSYEANSYNEQFF.

The V and J genes are TRBV6-6 and TRBJ2-3; D possibly corresponds to TRBD1 (5 bases). The V and J ends lost 7 bases and 3 bases respectively, with 8 bases between them. Germline V gene sequence: CDR1 MNHNY, CDR2 SVGAGI (reference sequence). This CDR3 has 12 amino acids. CDR3 amino acids: CASTSGTDTQYF. DNA for the CDR3: TGTGCCAGCACCTCAGGGACAGATACGCAGTATTTT.

CDR3 nucleotide sequence: TGTGCCAGCAGAGCAGAGAACACCGGGGAGCTGTTTTTT. Its protein is CASRAENTGELFF. This chain links TRBV9 with TRBJ2-2, with no clear D. Germline V gives CDR1 SGDLS, CDR2 YYNGEE. V gave up 5 bases and J gave up 1 base, with 6 bases separating them. The CDR3 is 13 residues long.

The rearrangement uses TRBV28 and TRBJ1-5; 8 bases are a match to TRBD1. After removal of 1 base from V and 2 bases from J, the junction contained 13 bases not matched to a gene. Germline loops: CDR1 MDHEN, CDR2 SYDVKM. The CDR3 spans 19 residues. DNA for the CDR3: TGTGCCAGCAGTTTATTAATGGGACAGGCAAGGGATGGCAATCAGCCCCAGCATTTT. Translating it yields CASSLLMGQARDGNQPQHF.

Comment on this clone: In the same sample, other DNA sequences code for this CDR3. The CDR3 sequence: CASSLSGQANTEAFF. CDR3 DNA sequence: TGTGCCAGCAGTTTATCAGGACAGGCGAACACTGAAGCTTTCTTT. The rearrangement links TRBV27 to TRBJ1-1; 7 bases align to TRBD1. CDR3 length: 15 residues. Unmatched junction bases numbered 2, after V lost 0 bases and J lost 1 base. The V gene's germline CDR1 is MNHEY and CDR2 SMNVEV (reference sequence).

This clone came up once. The chain employs TRBV27 and TRBJ1-5; 9 nucleotides line up with TRBD1. CDR3 length equals 15 residues. Germline loops: CDR1 MNHEY, CDR2 SMNVEV (reference sequence). V lost 5 bases to trimming and J lost 1 base; unmatched junction nucleotides: 3. CDR3 residues: CASSTGTGSNQPQHF. The CDR3 coding sequence is TGTGCCAGCAGTACGGGGACAGGGAGCAATCAGCCCCAGCATTTT.

The rearrangement uses TRBV28 and TRBJ2-1; D is unresolved. The CDR3 sequence is 11 residues long. Germline assignment: CDR1 MDHEN and CDR2 SYDVKM. V was trimmed by 6 bases and J by 6 bases, leaving 6 bases between them. CDR3 sequence (DNA): TGTGCCAGCAGCACTCGCAATGAGCAGTTCTTC. As protein: CASSTRNEQFF.

The chain recombines TRBV6-5 with TRBJ1-1, with TRBD1 as a possible D gene (5 bases). The CDR3 totals 14 residues. CDR1 and CDR2 (germline): MNHEY, SVGAGI. The V gene lost 7 bases and the J gene lost 0 bases, with 12 bases spanning the gap. CDR3 loop: CASISDILNTEAFF. The CDR3 DNA sequence: TGTGCCAGCATCTCGGACATCCTGAACACTGAAGCTTTCTTT.

This clone appeared once. The V gene is TRBV6-1, the J gene TRBJ1-4; D remains unclear. Germline assignment: CDR1 MNHNS and CDR2 SASEGT. Deletions cut 4 bases from V and 2 bases from J, with 5 bases between. The CDR3 has 13 residues. CDR3 coding DNA: TGTGCCAGCAGTGTTAGTACTAATGAAAAACTGTTTTTT. Its translation is CASSVSTNEKLFF.

The V gene is TRBV9, the J gene TRBJ2-1, with 7 bases identical to TRBD2. Trimming removed 2 bases from V and 1 base from J; junction bases left unmatched: 3. The CDR3 has 15 residues. The germline V gene has CDR1 SGDLS and CDR2 YYNGEE. CDR3 loop: CASSVSGMSYNEQFF. DNA for the CDR3: TGTGCCAGCAGCGTCAGCGGGATGTCCTACAATGAGCAGTTCTTC.

The genes are TRBV19 and TRBJ1-5; D is undetermined. The CDR3 length is 14 residues. V lost 6 bases to trimming and J lost 2 bases, with 11 bases between them. In germline, CDR1 is LNHDA, CDR2 SQIVND (reference sequence). CDR3 protein: CASSLGQGNQPQHF. Written as DNA, the CDR3 is TGTGCCAGTAGCCTAGGGCAGGGCAATCAGCCCCAGCATTTT.

The V call is TRBV6-5, the J call TRBJ2-1; the match to TRBD1 covers 8 bases. The CDR3 is 12 residues long. Germline trimming cut 6 bases from V and 9 bases from J; bases unmatched to any gene: 4. Looked up from germline, CDR1 is MNHEY and CDR2 is SVGAGI. The CDR3 DNA is TGTGCCAGCAGAAGGACAGGGTCTGAGCAGTTCTTC. This gives the protein CASRRTGSEQFF.

The chain is built from TRBV9 and TRBJ1-3; D may be TRBD1 (5 bases). CDR3 length: 14 residues. Germline V gene data show CDR1 as SGDLS and CDR2 as YYNGEE. The V end was cut by 3 bases, the J end by 1 base, with 8 bases between. The CDR3 nucleotides read TGTGCCAGCAGCGAGGGACGGTCTGGAAACACCATATATTTT. This sequence encodes CASSEGRSGNTIYF.

V usage is TRBV30 and J usage is TRBJ1-2, with D possibly matching TRBD1 (5 bases). Trimming left V 0 bases short and J 8 bases short, with 16 bases between. Germline CDR1 GTSNPN, CDR2 SVGIG (reference sequence). The CDR3 runs to 14 residues. In DNA, the CDR3 is TGTGCCTGGAGTGTCAGCCGGGACGCTGGGGGCTACACCTTC. Protein sequence: CAWSVSRDAGGYTF.

The sample holds a few counts of this clone. The V gene is TRBV4-1, the J gene TRBJ2-2; 13 bases are a match to TRBD2. The CDR3 consists of 17 residues. V shed 3 bases and J 3 bases; nucleotides not matched to a gene: 4. Looked up from germline, CDR1 is MGHRA and CDR2 is YSYEKL. CDR3 sequence reads: CASSHQLAGGDTGELFF. The CDR3 DNA reads TGCGCCAGCAGCCACCAACTAGCGGGAGGGGACACCGGGGAGCTGTTTTTT.